This T cell receptor beta chain is drawn from a study of shared clonotypes between healthy human individuals (dated by TCRdb to 2018 to 2021). Concerning the study at large: The cohort comprised two women and a few men aged 18 to 49 years. For each donor, CD4 naive and CD4 memory were each run on three plates, CD8 naive on two plates, and CD8 memory on one plate. To estimate repertoire size and how much clonotypes are shared between individuals, the study performed deep sequencing of blood TCR repertoires from about five healthy adults. To increase sequencing depth and limit assay-specific biases, TCR repertoire library preparation and sequencing were carried out by different laboratories using diverse techniques. Between about 0.8 and 9.5 billion PBMCs per donor were obtained by leukapheresis.

Note on this clone: Its antigen remains undetermined. The sample holds no much larger clone one base away, and base qualities are not on file.

Using the deep immunoSEQ assay, TCR CDR3 regions were amplified from genomic DNA by multiplex PCR. Genomic DNA extracted from each cell subset was distributed evenly over all wells of several immunoSEQ 96-well plates, and each plate served as one replicate. For sorted subsets, approximately 210 ng of genomic DNA, equivalent to roughly 33,000 T cell genomes, went into each replicate PCR. Purified libraries were measured with a Qubit 3.0 fluorometer, size-checked on a Bioanalyzer 2100, and measured again with the KAPA Library Quantification kit. Every immunoSEQ 96-well plate was sequenced on a separate single-read 150-cycle Illumina NextSeq 550 flow cell. Per the source publication's procedure: Because the immunoSEQ output included only junctional sequences and no quality scores, the filtering could not be the same as the filtering used for full-length reads. To assign V/J genes and CDR3, sequences were annotated against IMGT germline references using PyIR, a Python wrapper for IgBLAST v1.9. Reads with weak V/J assignments (E-value above 1e-6), missing CDR3, stop codons, out-of-frame junctions, or ambiguous translated residues were removed. V3J clonotypes were defined as sequences sharing the same inferred V gene, J gene, and CDR3 amino acid sequence. Percentage overlap between repertoires was computed as shared unique clonotypes divided by the size of the smaller repertoire. Repertoire richness was assessed with RTK rarefaction, the Chao1 estimator, and Recon v2.1 estimates of unobserved clonotypes. Generation probabilities were computed with OLGA for all TCRbeta clonotypes obtained by the gDNA method from several donors. As stored in TCRdb, this immuneACCESS dataset retains in-frame rearrangements with V and J assigned. A fraction of the clones does not appear; measured against another copy, unresolved V genes explain less than half of the discrepancy, and the remainder lacks a known reason. Clonal size and the V and J genes are those of that table, whereas D and trimming came from the DNA. For this sample there are roughly 2.6 million clones; roughly 92% appear just once. In total, the top ten clones hold over 0.12% of the sample.

The CDR3 spans 15 residues, from the cysteine through the phenylalanine. Just CDR3 DNA is preserved here, 45 bases in frame from base 1. The CDR1 and CDR2 encoded by the germline V gene are SGHVS and FNYEAQ. V and J are trimmed by 2 bases and 6 bases, and the gene matches miss 9 bases of the junction. The donors were healthy, HIV-negative adults with no recently reported acute infections or vaccinations. All donors were Caucasian adults living in Nashville, Tennessee, USA. Magnetic negative selection was used to enrich CD4+ T cells, after which naive cells were positively selected on CD45RA and the negative fraction became the memory subset. Blood was obtained by leukapheresis, after which PBMCs were separated by Ficoll-Histopaque density gradient centrifugation and cryopreserved in liquid nitrogen vapor phase. Purity and quantity of every magnetically sorted T cell population were checked by analytical flow cytometry. Genomic DNA was isolated from each sorted fraction and quantified by UV absorbance on a Nanodrop 2000c.

Study-wide conclusions, independent of this receptor: The small number of donors limited the genetic and exposure-history diversity represented. Estimated clonotype richness was generally larger for naive than for memory subsets. Only blood was sampled, and tissue TCR repertoires likely differ from those in blood. Pairwise subsampling indicated that sequencing depth was expected to affect the degree of clonotype sharing among donors. Across a few donors, approximately 5% of naive CD4, approximately 3.6% of naive CD8, 2.3% of memory CD4, and approximately 0.4% of memory CD8 clonotypes were shared. Even with the large sequencing depth, rarefaction of the sorted-subset datasets indicated that sequencing was incomplete. Compared with non-shared clonotypes, the clonotypes found in all four sorted-subset donors had higher generation probabilities.

The sequenced sample was naive CD4+ T cells sorted from blood. The sample's cell subset or site, from its label and the paper: CD45RA+ positively selected. The TCR was taken from a young man in good health. This chain is built from TRBV7-6 and TRBJ2-7, with 8 junctional bases fitting TRBD1. The CDR3 here reads CASSLLPGGMSEQYF. In nucleotide form, the sequence is TGTGCCAGCAGCTTACTCCCAGGGGGCATGAGCGAGCAGTACTTC.